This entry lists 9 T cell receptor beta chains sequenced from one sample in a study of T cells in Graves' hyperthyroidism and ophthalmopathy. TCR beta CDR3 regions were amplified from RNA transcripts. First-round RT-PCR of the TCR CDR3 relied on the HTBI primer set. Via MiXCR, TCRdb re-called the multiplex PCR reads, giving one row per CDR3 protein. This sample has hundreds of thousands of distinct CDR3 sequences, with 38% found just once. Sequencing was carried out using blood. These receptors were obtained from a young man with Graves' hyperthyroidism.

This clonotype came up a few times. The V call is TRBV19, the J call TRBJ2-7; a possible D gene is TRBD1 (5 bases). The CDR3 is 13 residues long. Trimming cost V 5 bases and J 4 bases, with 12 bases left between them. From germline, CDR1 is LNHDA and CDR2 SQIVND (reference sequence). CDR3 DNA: TGTGCCAGTAGTTGGGGCAACACATACGAGCAGTACTTC. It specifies CASSWGNTYEQYF.

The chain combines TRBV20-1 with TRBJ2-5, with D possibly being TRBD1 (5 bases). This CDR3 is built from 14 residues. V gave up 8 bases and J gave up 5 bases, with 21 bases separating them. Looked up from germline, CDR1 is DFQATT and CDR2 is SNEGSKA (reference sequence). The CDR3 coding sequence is TGCAGTCCCACCGGACACCTACATACGGAGACCCAGTACTTC. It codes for CSPTGHLHTETQYF.

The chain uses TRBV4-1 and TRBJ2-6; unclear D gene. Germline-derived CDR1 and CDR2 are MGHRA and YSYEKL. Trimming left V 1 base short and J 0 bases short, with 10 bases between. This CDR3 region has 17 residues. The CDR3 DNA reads TGCGCCAGCAGCCAAGGTGCTACGGCCTCTGGGGCCAACGTCCTGACTTTC. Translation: CASSQGATASGANVLTF.

CDR3 sequence reads: CASRQVSYEQYF. The CDR3 DNA sequence: TGTGCCAGCCGTCAGGTCTCCTACGAGCAGTACTTC. The V and J genes are TRBV11-2 and TRBJ2-7; no firm D call. Trimming removed 8 bases from V and 0 bases from J, with 8 bases in between. Germline CDR1 reads SGHAT; CDR2 reads FQNNGV. This CDR3 spans 12 amino acids.

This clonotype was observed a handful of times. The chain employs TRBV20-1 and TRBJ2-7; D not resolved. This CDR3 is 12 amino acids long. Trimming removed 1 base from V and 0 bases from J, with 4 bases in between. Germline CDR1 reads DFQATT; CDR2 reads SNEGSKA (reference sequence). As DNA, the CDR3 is TGCAGTGCTAGAGGGGACTCCTACGAGCAGTACTTC. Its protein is CSARGDSYEQYF.

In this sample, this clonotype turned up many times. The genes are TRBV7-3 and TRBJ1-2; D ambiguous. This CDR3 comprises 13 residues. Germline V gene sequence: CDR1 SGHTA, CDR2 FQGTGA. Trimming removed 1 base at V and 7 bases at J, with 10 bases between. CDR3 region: CASSLNGLGGYTF. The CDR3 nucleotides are TGTGCCAGCAGCTTAAACGGGTTGGGTGGCTACACCTTC.

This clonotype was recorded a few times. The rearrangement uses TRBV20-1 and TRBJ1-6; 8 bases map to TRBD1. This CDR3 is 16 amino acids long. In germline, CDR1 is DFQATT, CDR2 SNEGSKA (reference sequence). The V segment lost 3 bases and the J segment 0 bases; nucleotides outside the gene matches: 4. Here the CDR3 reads CSARVQGASYNSPLHF. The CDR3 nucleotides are TGCAGTGCTAGGGTGCAGGGGGCCTCCTATAATTCACCCCTCCACTTT.

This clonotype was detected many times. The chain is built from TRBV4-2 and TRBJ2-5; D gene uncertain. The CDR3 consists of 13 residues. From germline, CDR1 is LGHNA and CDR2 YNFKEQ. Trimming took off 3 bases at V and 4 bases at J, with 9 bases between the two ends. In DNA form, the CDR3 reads TGTGCCAGCAGCCAGGCCAAGGGAGAGACCCAGTACTTC. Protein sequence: CASSQAKGETQYF.

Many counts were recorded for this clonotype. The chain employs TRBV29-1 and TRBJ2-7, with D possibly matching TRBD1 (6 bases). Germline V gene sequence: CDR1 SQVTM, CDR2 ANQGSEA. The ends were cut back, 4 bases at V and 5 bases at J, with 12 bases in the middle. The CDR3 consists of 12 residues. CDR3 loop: CSVGGTTHEQYF. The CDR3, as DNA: TGCAGCGTTGGTGGGACAACCCACGAGCAGTACTTC.